This T cell receptor (beta chain) was captured in a study of blood T cell repertoires in COVID-19. Study at large: The United States, Italy and Spain provided the acute and convalescent COVID-19 samples. T cells, B-cell-depleted T cells, or PBMCs provided the cDNA or gDNA that served as material.

As originally analysed: Estimates of nucleated cell counts were drawn from the amplification of reference gene primers. The protocol was immunoSEQ multiplex PCR, while the TCRdb copy is restricted to in-frame clones and leaves out a portion. The V and J calls and clone size are taken from that table; D and trimming were inferred from the DNA. The table lists more than 300,000 clones, roughly 90% of them singletons. Germline-derived CDR1 and CDR2 are LNHNV and YYDKDF (reference sequence). Losses at the gene ends were 7 bases for V and 6 bases for J; bases not matched to a gene: 14. CDR3 length equals 15 residues.

The sample comprised PBMCs or T cells enriched from blood (not recorded which). This chain uses TRBV15 with TRBJ1-2, with 7 nucleotides matching TRBD1. The receptor was derived from a young woman who had been exposed to COVID-19. CDR3 DNA sequence: TGTGCCACCAATCGACAGGGAAGGGGGCGTCATGGCTACACCTTC. This codes for CATNRQGRGRHGYTF.